This record covers a single TCR beta chain. This CDR3 is built from 16 residues. Trimming left V 0 bases short and J 6 bases short, with 15 bases between. CDR1 SGHRS and CDR2 YFSETQ come from the germline V gene. These data belong to a study of high-grade serous ovarian cancer treatment subgroups. Study-wide context: Mean per sample: about 14,000 reads, about 7,000 unique TCR beta rearrangements.

Sequencing was performed with immunoSEQ multiplex PCR; in TCRdb, only in-frame clones are kept and a portion is missing. This table has more than 8,000 clones, more than 75% appearing once. Tumor samples were taken before definitive surgery or chemotherapy. V and J are TRBV5-1 and TRBJ2-2, with D tentatively TRBD1 or TRBD2 (6 bases each). The sample comprised tumor tissue. This receptor was taken from a human donor with high-grade serous ovarian cancer. The CDR3 protein is CASSLVGQGRSGELFF. CDR3 DNA: TGCGCCAGCAGCTTGGTCGGGCAGGGGAGGTCCGGGGAGCTGTTTTTT.